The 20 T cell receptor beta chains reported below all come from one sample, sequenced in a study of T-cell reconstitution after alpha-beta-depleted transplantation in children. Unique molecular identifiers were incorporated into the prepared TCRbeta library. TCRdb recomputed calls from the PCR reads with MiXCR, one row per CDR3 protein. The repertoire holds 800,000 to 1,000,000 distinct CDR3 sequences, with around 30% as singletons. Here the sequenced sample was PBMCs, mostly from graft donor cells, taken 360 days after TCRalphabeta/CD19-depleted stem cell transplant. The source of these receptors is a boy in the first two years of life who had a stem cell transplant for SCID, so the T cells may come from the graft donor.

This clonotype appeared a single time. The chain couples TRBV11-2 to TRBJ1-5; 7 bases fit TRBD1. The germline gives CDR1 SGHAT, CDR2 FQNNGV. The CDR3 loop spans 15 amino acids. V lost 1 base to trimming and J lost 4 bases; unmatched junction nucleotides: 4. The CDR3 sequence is CASSLGQTGNQPQHF. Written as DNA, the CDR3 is TGTGCCAGCAGCTTAGGCCAGACAGGGAATCAGCCCCAGCATTTT. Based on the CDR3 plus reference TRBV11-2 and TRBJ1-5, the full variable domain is EAGVAQSPRYKIIEKRQSVAFWCNPISGHATLYWYQQILGQGPKLLIQFQNNGVVDDSQLPKDRFSAERLKGVDSTLKIQPAKLEDSAVYLCASSLGQTGNQPQHFGDGTRLSIL.

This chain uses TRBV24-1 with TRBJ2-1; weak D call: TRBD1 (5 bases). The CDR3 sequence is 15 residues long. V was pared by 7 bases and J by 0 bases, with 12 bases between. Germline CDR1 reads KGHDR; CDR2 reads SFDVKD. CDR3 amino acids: CATSHRDSSYNEQFF. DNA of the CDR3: TGTGCCACCAGCCACAGAGACAGCTCCTACAATGAGCAGTTCTTC.

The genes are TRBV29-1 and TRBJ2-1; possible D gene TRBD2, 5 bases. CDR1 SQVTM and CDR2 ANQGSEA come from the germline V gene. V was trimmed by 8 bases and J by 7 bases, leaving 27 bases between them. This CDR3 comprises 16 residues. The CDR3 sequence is CSTRMRASFIGNEQFF. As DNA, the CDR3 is TGCAGCACCCGGATGCGGGCGAGTTTTATTGGGAATGAGCAGTTCTTC.

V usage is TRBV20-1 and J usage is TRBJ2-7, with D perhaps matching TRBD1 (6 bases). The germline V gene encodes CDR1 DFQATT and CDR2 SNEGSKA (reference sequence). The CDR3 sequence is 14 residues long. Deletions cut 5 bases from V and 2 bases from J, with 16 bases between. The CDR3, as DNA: TGCAGTGCTCCCCGAACTGGACAGCCCTACGAGCAGTACTTC. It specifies CSAPRTGQPYEQYF.

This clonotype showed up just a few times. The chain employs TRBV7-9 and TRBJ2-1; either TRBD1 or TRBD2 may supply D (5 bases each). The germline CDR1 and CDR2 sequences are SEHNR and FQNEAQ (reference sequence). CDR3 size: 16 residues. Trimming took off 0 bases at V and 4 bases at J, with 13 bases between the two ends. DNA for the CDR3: TGTGCCAGCAGCTTAGCAGAGGGGCGGTCTTACAATGAGCAGTTCTTC. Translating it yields CASSLAEGRSYNEQFF. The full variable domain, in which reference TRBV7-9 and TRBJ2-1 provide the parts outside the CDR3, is DTGVSQNPRHKITKRGQNVTFRCDPISEHNRLYWYRQTLGQGPEFLTYFQNEAQLEKSRLLSDRFSAERPKGSFSTLEIQRTEQGDSAMYLCASSLAEGRSYNEQFFGPGTRLTVL.

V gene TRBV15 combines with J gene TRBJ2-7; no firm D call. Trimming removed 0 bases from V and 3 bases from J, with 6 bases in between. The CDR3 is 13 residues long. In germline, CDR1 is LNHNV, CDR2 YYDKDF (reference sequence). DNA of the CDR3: TGTGCCACCAGCAGAGACTACGACTACGAGCAGTACTTC. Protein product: CATSRDYDYEQYF.

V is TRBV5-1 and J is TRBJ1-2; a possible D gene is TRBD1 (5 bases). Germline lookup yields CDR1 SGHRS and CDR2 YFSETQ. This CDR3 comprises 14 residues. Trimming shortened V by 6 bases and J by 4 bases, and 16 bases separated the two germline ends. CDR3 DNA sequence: TGCGCCAGCACTTCCGGGAGGGGCACCTATGGCTACACCTTC. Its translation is CASTSGRGTYGYTF.

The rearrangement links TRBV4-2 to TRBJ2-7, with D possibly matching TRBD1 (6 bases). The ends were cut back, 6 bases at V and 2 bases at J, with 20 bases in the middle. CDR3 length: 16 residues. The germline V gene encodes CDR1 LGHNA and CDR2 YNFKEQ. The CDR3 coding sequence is TGTGCCAGCAGTCACTCGCCTAACAGGGAGACCTACGAGCAGTACTTC. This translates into CASSHSPNRETYEQYF.

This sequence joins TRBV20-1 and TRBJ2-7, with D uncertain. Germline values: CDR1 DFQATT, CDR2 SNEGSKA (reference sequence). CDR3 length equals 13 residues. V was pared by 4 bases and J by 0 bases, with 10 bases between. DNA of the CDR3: TGCAGTGCTATCCCCCTTAGCTCCTACGAGCAGTACTTC. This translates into CSAIPLSSYEQYF.

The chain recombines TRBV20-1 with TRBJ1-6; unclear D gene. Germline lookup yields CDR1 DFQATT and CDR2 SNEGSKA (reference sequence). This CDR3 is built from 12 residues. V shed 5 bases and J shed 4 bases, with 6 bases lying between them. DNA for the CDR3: TGCAGTGCTGGACTGTATAATTCACCCCTCCACTTT. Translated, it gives CSAGLYNSPLHF.

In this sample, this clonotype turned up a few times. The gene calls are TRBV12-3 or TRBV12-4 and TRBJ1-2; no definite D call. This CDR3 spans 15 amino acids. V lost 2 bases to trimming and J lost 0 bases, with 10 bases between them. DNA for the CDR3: TGTGCCAGCAGTTTATGGACGGCCGCTAACTATGGCTACACCTTC. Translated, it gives CASSLWTAANYGYTF.

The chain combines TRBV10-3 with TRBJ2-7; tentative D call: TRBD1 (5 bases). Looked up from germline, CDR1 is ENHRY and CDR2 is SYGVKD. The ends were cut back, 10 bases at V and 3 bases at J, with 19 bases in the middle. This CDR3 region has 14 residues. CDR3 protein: CATRENDRYYEQYF. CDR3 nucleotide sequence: TGTGCCACCCGCGAAAACGACAGATACTACGAGCAGTACTTC.

CDR3 loop: CASSQDLGQGASYEQYF. The CDR3, as DNA: TGCGCCAGCAGCCAAGATCTTGGACAGGGGGCCTCCTACGAGCAGTACTTC. The genes are TRBV4-1 and TRBJ2-7, with 11 bases that match TRBD1. V shed 0 bases, J shed 0 bases, and the junction held 4 bases outside the gene matches. The CDR3 loop spans 17 amino acids. Germline V gene lookup returns CDR1 MGHRA and CDR2 YSYEKL.

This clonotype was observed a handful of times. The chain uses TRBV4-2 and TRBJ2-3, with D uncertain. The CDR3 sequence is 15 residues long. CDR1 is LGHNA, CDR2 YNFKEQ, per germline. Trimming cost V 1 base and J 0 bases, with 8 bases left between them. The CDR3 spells CASSQGDESTDTQYF. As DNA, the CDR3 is TGTGCCAGCAGCCAAGGAGATGAGAGCACAGATACGCAGTATTTT.

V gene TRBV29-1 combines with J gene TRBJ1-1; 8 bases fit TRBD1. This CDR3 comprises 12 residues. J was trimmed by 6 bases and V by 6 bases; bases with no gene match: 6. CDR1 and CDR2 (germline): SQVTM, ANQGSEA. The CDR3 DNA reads TGCAGCGTACACCCAGGGGGCTCTGAAGCTTTCTTT. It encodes CSVHPGGSEAFF.

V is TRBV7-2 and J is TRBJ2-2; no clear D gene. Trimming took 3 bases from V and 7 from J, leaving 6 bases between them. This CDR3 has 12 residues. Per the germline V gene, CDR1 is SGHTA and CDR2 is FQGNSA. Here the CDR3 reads CASSFDRGELFF. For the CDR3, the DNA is TGTGCCAGCAGCTTTGATCGCGGGGAGCTGTTTTTT.

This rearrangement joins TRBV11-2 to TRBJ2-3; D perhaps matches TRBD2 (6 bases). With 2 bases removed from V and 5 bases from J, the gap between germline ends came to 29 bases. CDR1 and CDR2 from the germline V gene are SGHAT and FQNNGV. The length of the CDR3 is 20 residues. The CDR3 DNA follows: TGTGCCAGCAGCTTACTATTGGTACCCCCAGCGGAGGGCCACCGAGATACGCAGTATTTT. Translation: CASSLLLVPPAEGHRDTQYF.

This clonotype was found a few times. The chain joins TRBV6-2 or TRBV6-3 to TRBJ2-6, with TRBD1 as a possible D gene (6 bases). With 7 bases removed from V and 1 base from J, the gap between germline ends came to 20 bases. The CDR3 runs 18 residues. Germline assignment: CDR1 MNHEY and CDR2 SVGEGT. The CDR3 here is CASIQPGHGTSGANVLTF. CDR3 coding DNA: TGTGCCAGCATCCAGCCGGGACACGGGACGTCTGGGGCCAACGTCCTGACTTTC.

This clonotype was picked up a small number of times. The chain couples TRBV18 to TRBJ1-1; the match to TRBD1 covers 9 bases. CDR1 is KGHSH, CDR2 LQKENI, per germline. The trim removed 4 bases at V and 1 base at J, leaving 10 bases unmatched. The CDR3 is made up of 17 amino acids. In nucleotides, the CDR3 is TGTGCCAGCTCACGATGGACAGGGGTGATCGGGAACACTGAAGCTTTCTTT. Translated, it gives CASSRWTGVIGNTEAFF.

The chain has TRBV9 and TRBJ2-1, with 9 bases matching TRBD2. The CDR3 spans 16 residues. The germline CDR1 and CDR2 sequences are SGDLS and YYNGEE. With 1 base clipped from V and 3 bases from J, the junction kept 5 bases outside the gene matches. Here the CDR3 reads CASSVLSGGVYNEQFF. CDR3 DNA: TGTGCCAGCAGCGTACTTAGCGGGGGTGTCTACAATGAGCAGTTCTTC. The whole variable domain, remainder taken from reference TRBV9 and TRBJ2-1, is DSGVTQTPKHLITATGQRVTLRCSPRSGDLSVYWYQQSLDQGLQFLIQYYNGEERAKGNILERFSAQQFPDLHSELNLSSLELGDSALYFCASSVLSGGVYNEQFFGPGTRLTVL.